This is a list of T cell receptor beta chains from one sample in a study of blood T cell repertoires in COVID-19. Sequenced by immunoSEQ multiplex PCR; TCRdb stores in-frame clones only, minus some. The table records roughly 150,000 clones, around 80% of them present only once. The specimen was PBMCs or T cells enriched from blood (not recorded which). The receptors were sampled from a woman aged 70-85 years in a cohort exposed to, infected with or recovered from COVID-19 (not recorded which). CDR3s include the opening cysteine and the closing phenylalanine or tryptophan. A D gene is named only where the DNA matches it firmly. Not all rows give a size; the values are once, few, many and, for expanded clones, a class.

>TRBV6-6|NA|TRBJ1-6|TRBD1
TGTGCCAGCGGGACAGGAAATAATTCACCCCTCCACTTT
CASGTGNNSPLHF
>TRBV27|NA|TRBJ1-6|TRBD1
TGTGCCAGCAGTTCAACTCCGACGGGGACAGGGGGAAATTCACCCCTCCACTTT
CASSSTPTGTGGNSPLHF
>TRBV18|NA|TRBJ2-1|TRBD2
TGTGCCAGCTCACCCCCACTAGCGGGAGGGCAAGGTGAGCAGTTCTTC
CASSPPLAGGQGEQFF
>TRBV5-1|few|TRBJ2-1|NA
TGCGCCAGCAGTCTCCAGGGTAGTCGGCCCTACAATGAGCAGTTCTTC
CASSLQGSRPYNEQFF
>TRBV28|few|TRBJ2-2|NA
TGTGCCAGCAGTTTATGGGAGGTGTCGGGGAGCGGGGAGCTGTTTTTT
CASSLWEVSGSGELFF
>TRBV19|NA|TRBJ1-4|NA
TGTGCCAGTAGTATAACTGCAACTAATGAAAAACTGTTTTTT
CASSITATNEKLFF
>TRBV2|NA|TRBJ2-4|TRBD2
TGTGCCAGCAGTACCCCTTGGACTAGTTTTGACTTC
CASSTPWTSFDF
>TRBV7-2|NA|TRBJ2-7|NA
TGTGCCAGCAGTTGGCTAGGCTCCTACGAGCAGTACTTC
CASSWLGSYEQYF
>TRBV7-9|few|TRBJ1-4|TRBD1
TGTGCCAGCACCCGGGACAGCGGCAATAGGCAAAAACTGTTTTTT
CASTRDSGNRQKLFF
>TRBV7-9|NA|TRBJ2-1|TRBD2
TGTGCCAGCAGCTTAGGTGTTCGGCTAGCGGGAGCGGATGAGCAGTTCTTC
CASSLGVRLAGADEQFF
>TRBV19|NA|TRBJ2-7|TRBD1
TGTGCCAGTAGCGTCACAGGGGGCTCCGGCGAGCAGTACTTC
CASSVTGGSGEQYF
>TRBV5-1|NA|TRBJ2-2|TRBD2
TGCGCCAGCAGCTTGATAGCGGGAGGGACCCTGAACACCGGGGAGCTGTTTTTT
CASSLIAGGTLNTGELFF
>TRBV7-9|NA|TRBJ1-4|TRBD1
TGTGCCAGCAGCTGGACAGGGGGCGGGAATGAAAAACTGTTTTTT
CASSWTGGGNEKLFF
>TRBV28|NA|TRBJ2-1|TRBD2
TGTGCCAGCAGTTCACCTCTATGGACTAGCGGGAGAGTGGGGGGAAGTGAGCAGTTCTTC
CASSSPLWTSGRVGGSEQFF
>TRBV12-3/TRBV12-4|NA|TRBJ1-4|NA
TGTGCCAGCAGTTTAGACAGTACCGAAAAACTGTTTTTT
CASSLDSTEKLFF
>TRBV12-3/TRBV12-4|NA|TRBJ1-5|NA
TGTGCCAGCAGTTTAGACATGTATCAGCCCCAGCATTTT
CASSLDMYQPQHF
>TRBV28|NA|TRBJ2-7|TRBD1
TGTGCCAGCAAACGACAGGGGGCAGGCGAGCAGTACTTC
CASKRQGAGEQYF
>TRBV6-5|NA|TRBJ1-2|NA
TGTGCCAGCAGCATATCCGGGGTCTATGGCTACACCTTC
CASSISGVYGYTF
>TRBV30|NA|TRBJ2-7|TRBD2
TGTGCCTGGAAGGCTGCGGGGGCCTACGAGCAGTACTTC
CAWKAAGAYEQYF
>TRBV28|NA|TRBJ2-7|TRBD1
TGTGCCAGCAGTTCACCGGGACAGGCGATAAACGAGCAGTACTTC
CASSSPGQAINEQYF
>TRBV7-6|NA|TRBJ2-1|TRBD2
TGTGCCAGCAGCCCCAGTGGGTATAGCGGGGTTAAAGAGCAGTTCTTC
CASSPSGYSGVKEQFF
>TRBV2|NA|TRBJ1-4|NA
TGTGCCAGCAGTGTAAGGACAGACAATGAAAAACTGTTTTTT
CASSVRTDNEKLFF
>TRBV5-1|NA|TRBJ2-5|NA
TGCGCCAGCAGCGAAGGACTCGAGGGGGCCCAGTACTTC
CASSEGLEGAQYF
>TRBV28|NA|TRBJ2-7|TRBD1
TGTGCCAGCAGTTTATGGCAGGGGGCCAGCTACGAGCAGTACTTC
CASSLWQGASYEQYF